The rows below give T cell receptor beta chains drawn from one sample of a study of cytomegalovirus exposure and HLA in healthy donors. Assay: immunoSEQ multiplex PCR; the TCRdb copy retains only in-frame clones and omits some. The repertoire holds 150,000 or so clones, 70% to 85% seen once, with approximately 1.5% in the top ten. The specimen was PBMCs. The receptors derive from a man in his thirties or forties in good health and CMV-seropositive. Both conserved end residues are part of each CDR3. Each record gives: CDR3 length, V gene, J gene, D gene, clone size, CDR3 DNA, CDR3 protein. The D gene is left open where the match is weak. Some rows have no size entry. The others give once, few or many, or a class for an expanded clone.

length: 13; V: TRBV18; J: TRBJ1-5; D: -; size: -; DNA: TGTGCCAGCTCACCACAGGGGAATCAGCCCCAGCATTTT; CDR3: CASSPQGNQPQHF
length: 19; V: TRBV4-1; J: TRBJ2-1; D: TRBD2; size: -; DNA: TGCGCCAGCAGCCAAGTCAGCCTAGCGGGAGGGAGCTCCTACAATGAGCAGTTCTTC; CDR3: CASSQVSLAGGSSYNEQFF
length: 15; V: TRBV2; J: TRBJ1-2; D: TRBD1; size: -; DNA: TGTGCCAGCAGTCCGCGGACAGGTGGAAACTATGGCTACACCTTC; CDR3: CASSPRTGGNYGYTF
length: 14; V: TRBV19; J: TRBJ2-7; D: -; size: once; DNA: TGTGCCAGTAGTGGGGCGGCCTACTCCTACGAGCAGTACTTC; CDR3: CASSGAAYSYEQYF
length: 16; V: TRBV5-6; J: TRBJ1-1; D: -; size: -; DNA: TGTGCCAGCAGCTTGGGCGGGGCAGGGATGAACACTGAAGCTTTCTTT; CDR3: CASSLGGAGMNTEAFF
length: 14; V: TRBV6-6; J: TRBJ2-1; D: TRBD2; size: -; DNA: TGTGCCAGCAGTCCCCGCGGGAGGGGGAATGAGCAGTTCTTC; CDR3: CASSPRGRGNEQFF
length: 14; V: TRBV7-8; J: TRBJ1-2; D: -; size: -; DNA: TGTGCCAGCAGCTTAGAAAACAGTAACTATGGCTACACCTTC; CDR3: CASSLENSNYGYTF
length: 15; V: TRBV18; J: TRBJ1-1; D: -; size: -; DNA: TGTGCCAGCTCACCCCCGGCGGGGGCGGACACTGAAGCTTTCTTT; CDR3: CASSPPAGADTEAFF
length: 15; V: TRBV11-3; J: TRBJ2-4; D: TRBD1; size: -; DNA: TGTGCCAGCAGGGACCGACAGGGTTCCAAAAACATTCAGTACTTC; CDR3: CASRDRQGSKNIQYF
length: 14; V: TRBV15; J: TRBJ1-1; D: -; size: -; DNA: TGTGCCACAACCCCCGGGACATCGAACACTGAAGCTTTCTTT; CDR3: CATTPGTSNTEAFF
length: 16; V: TRBV6-5; J: TRBJ2-1; D: TRBD1; size: -; DNA: TGTGCCAGCAGTTTCCTTCGGGACAGGGGGTTACATGAGCAGTTCTTC; CDR3: CASSFLRDRGLHEQFF
length: 15; V: TRBV28; J: TRBJ1-5; D: -; size: -; DNA: TGTGCCACCCGGGGATACTCCTGGAGCAATCAGCCCCAGCATTTT; CDR3: CATRGYSWSNQPQHF
length: 19; V: TRBV4-1; J: TRBJ2-3; D: TRBD2; size: -; DNA: TGCGCCAGCAGCCCCCCGGTAGCGGGGTATCCGGGCCCCACAGATACGCAGTATTTT; CDR3: CASSPPVAGYPGPTDTQYF
length: 14; V: TRBV28; J: TRBJ2-7; D: -; size: -; DNA: TGTGCCAGCAGTTTATTGGGCAGAGGGAACGAGCAGTACTTC; CDR3: CASSLLGRGNEQYF